The clone carrying this TCR beta chain came up many times. The TCRbeta library incorporated unique molecular identifiers. MiXCR was run by TCRdb on the PCR reads, yielding one entry per CDR3 protein. The data hold almost 500,000 distinct CDR3 sequences, with approximately 12% observed a single time. This specimen comes from a study of T-cell reconstitution after alpha-beta-depleted transplantation in children. V shed 5 bases, J shed 4 bases, and the junction held 5 bases outside the gene matches. Germline V CDR1 and CDR2: SGHRS, YFSETQ. The CDR3 extends over 15 amino acids. This chain uses TRBV5-1 with TRBJ2-1; 11 bases align to TRBD2. This sample comprised PBMCs from the stem cell graft donor, obtained from the stem cell graft. The sequence was obtained from a human donor who donated a stem cell graft to a child with combined immunodeficiency. The CDR3 protein is CASSTGTSGYNEQFF. DNA of the CDR3: TGCGCCAGCAGTACCGGGACTAGCGGTTACAATGAGCAGTTCTTC.